The T cell receptor beta chain described here comes from a study of OX40 agonist ivuxolimab in advanced cancers. Generated by immunoSEQ multiplex PCR, the TCRdb table keeps only in-frame clones and is missing some. Seen here are nearly 65,000 clones, 91% observed once, and the top ten hold 4% to 4.5%. The source was CD4+ or CD8+ T cells sorted from blood, collected in a trial of the OX40 agonist ivuxolimab. The source is an adult with an advanced solid tumor such as melanoma, head and neck, liver or kidney cancer.

CDR3 DNA: TGTGCCAGTAGTATCTCGGTTTGGATGGGACAGGGTAACGAGCAGTACTTC. This translates into CASSISVWMGQGNEQYF. The chain is built from TRBV19 and TRBJ2-7, with TRBD1 identical over 9 bases. Germline-derived CDR1 and CDR2 are LNHDA and SQIVND (reference sequence). The CDR3 totals 17 residues. V lost 3 bases and J lost 5; bases outside the gene matches: 14.